This is a list of T cell receptor beta chains from one sample in a study of cytomegalovirus exposure and HLA in healthy donors. Clones were sequenced by immunoSEQ multiplex PCR, and TCRdb holds only the in-frame ones, with some missing. The sample includes 200,000 or so clones, around 79% of them seen just once. The sample consisted of PBMCs. All receptors derive from a girl aged 2-10 years in good health and CMV-seronegative. Both conserved end residues are part of each CDR3. The D gene is left open where the match is weak. Size is stated for part of the rows, as once, few or many counts, or as a class when the clone is expanded.

clone_size j_call v_call d_call cdr3_aa cdr3_nt
- TRBJ1-1 TRBV10-3 - CAITPGTNTEAFF TGTGCCATCACCCCGGGTACCAACACTGAAGCTTTCTTT
- TRBJ2-6 TRBV29-1 TRBD1 CSVGDRGSGANVLTF TGCAGCGTTGGAGACAGGGGCTCTGGGGCCAACGTCCTGACTTTC
- TRBJ2-7 TRBV11-2 - CASSLELVTEQYF TGTGCCAGCAGCTTAGAGCTAGTAACCGAGCAGTACTTC
- TRBJ2-3 TRBV2 - CASSRDWGGTDTQYF TGTGCCAGCAGCCGCGACTGGGGGGGCACAGATACGCAGTATTTT
- TRBJ2-2 TRBV29-1 - CSVERTDGKNTGELFF TGCAGCGTAGAACGTACAGACGGAAAGAACACCGGGGAGCTGTTTTTT
few TRBJ1-1 TRBV2 - CASSAEGKNAFF TGTGCCAGCAGTGCGGAGGGGAAGAATGCTTTCTTT
- TRBJ2-7 TRBV6-6 TRBD1 CATRTGRSEQYF TGTGCCACCAGGACAGGGCGGTCCGAGCAGTACTTC
- TRBJ2-5 TRBV28 - CASSWGGTQYF TGTGCCAGCAGCTGGGGCGGGACCCAGTACTTC
- TRBJ1-4 TRBV6-1 TRBD1 CASSPSDRVEEKLFF TGTGCCAGCAGTCCATCGGACAGGGTAGAAGAAAAACTGTTTTTT
- TRBJ1-5 TRBV28 - CASRGWGFWYSNQPQHF TGTGCCAGCAGGGGCTGGGGCTTTTGGTATAGCAATCAGCCCCAGCATTTT
once TRBJ2-5 TRBV5-1 TRBD2 CASSFKGLAGGSETQYF TGCGCCAGCAGCTTTAAGGGACTAGCGGGGGGGTCAGAGACCCAGTACTTC
- TRBJ2-7 TRBV5-6 - CASSLDGNYEQYF TGTGCCAGCAGCCTGGACGGTAACTACGAGCAGTACTTC
once TRBJ2-3 TRBV29-1 - CSVGTLVTDTQYF TGCAGCGTGGGGACACTAGTTACAGATACGCAGTATTTT
- TRBJ2-7 TRBV11-2 - CASSLVMSMEQYF TGTGCCAGCAGCTTGGTTATGTCTATGGAGCAGTACTTC
- TRBJ2-1 TRBV12-5 TRBD2 CASGLVLGLAGGDNEQFF TGTGCTAGTGGTTTGGTACTCGGGCTAGCGGGGGGTGACAATGAGCAGTTCTTC
- TRBJ2-7 TRBV4-2 - CASSQEDSPYEQYF TGTGCCAGCAGCCAAGAGGACAGTCCCTACGAGCAGTACTTC
- TRBJ1-1 TRBV19 - CASSTQGLNTEAFF TGTGCCAGTAGTACACAGGGCCTGAACACTGAAGCTTTCTTT
- TRBJ2-7 TRBV5-4 TRBD2 CASSLGGRGNEQYF TGTGCCAGCAGCTTGGGCGGGAGGGGCAACGAGCAGTACTTC
- TRBJ2-1 TRBV9 TRBD1 CASEQGAYNEQFF TGTGCCAGCGAACAGGGGGCTTACAATGAGCAGTTCTTC
- TRBJ2-3 TRBV5-4 - CASSLGRSTDTQYF TGTGCCAGCAGCTTGGGCCGGAGCACAGATACGCAGTATTTT
- TRBJ2-7 TRBV7-6 TRBD2 CASSLERGPYEQYF TGTGCCAGCAGCTTAGAGCGGGGTCCCTACGAGCAGTACTTC
- TRBJ1-2 TRBV6-1 TRBD1 CASRGGPHGYTF TGTGCCAGCAGAGGGGGCCCCCACGGCTACACCTTC
once TRBJ1-4 TRBV7-8 - CASSQLRVGRKKLFF TGTGCCAGCAGCCAATTGAGGGTTGGAAGGAAAAAACTGTTTTTT
few TRBJ2-1 TRBV19 TRBD2 CASVASGGYNEQFF TGTGCCAGTGTAGCTAGCGGAGGTTACAATGAGCAGTTCTTC
- TRBJ2-2 TRBV5-4 TRBD2 CASSPGLAGRLNTGELFF TGTGCCAGCAGCCCGGGACTAGCGGGGAGACTGAACACCGGGGAGCTGTTTTTT